This TCR beta chain was sequenced during a study of shared clonotypes between healthy human individuals. Germline assignment: CDR1 SGHNT and CDR2 YYREEE (reference sequence). V lost 6 bases, J lost 5 bases, and 18 bases lay in between. There are 15 residues in the CDR3. Notes on the study in general: Of the naive CD4 clonotypes, roughly 5.2% were shared across a handful of donors. In the sorted subsets, rarefaction showed sequencing was incomplete despite large depth.

Turning to this clone: The antigen remains unidentified.

Genomic DNA (from each subset) was split evenly across several immunoSEQ plates. The repertoire was sequenced with immunoSEQ multiplex PCR; TCRdb's copy has only in-frame clones and lacks some. The data show 2,500,000 or so clones, 93% seen once. J is TRBJ2-1 and V is TRBV5-4; D is possibly TRBD1 (7 bases). The sequence derives from a man aged 18 to 29 in good health. Some clones in this sample may be carry-over from other donors' samples. The specimen sequenced was naive CD4+ T cells from PBMCs. Documented subset: CD45RA+ positively selected. The chain's CDR3 is CASTSNRGGDNEQFF. In DNA, the CDR3 is TGTGCCAGCACCTCAAACAGGGGCGGGGACAATGAGCAGTTCTTC.